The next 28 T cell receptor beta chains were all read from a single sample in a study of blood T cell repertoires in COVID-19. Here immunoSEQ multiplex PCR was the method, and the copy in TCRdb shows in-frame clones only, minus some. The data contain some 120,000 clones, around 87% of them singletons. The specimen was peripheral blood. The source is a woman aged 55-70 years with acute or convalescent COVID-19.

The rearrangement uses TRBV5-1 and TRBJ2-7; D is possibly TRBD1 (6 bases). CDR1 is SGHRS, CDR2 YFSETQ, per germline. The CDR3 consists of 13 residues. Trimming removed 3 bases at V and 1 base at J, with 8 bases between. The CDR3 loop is CASSSDSSYEQYV. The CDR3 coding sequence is TGCGCCAGCAGCTCGGACAGTTCCTACGAGCAGTACGTC.

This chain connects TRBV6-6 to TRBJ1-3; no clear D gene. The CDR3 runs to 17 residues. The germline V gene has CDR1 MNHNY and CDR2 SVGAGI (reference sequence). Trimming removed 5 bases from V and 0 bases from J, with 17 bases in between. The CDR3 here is CASSREGIPTSGNTIYF. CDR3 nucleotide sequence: TGTGCCAGCAGTCGGGAGGGCATTCCGACCTCTGGAAACACCATATATTTT.

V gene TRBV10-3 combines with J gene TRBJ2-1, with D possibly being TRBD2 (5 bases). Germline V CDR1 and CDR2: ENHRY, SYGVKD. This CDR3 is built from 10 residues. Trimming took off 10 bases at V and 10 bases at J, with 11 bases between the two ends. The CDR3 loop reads CATSRVEQFF. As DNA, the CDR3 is TGTGCCACCTCGAGGGTGGAGCAGTTCTTC.

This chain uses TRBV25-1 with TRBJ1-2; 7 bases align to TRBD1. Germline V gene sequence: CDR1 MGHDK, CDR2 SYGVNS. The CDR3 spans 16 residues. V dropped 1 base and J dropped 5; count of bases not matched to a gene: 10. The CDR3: CASSESVTGTGYGYTF. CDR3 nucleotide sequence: TGTGCCAGCAGTGAATCCGTGACAGGGACGGGGTATGGCTACACCTTC.

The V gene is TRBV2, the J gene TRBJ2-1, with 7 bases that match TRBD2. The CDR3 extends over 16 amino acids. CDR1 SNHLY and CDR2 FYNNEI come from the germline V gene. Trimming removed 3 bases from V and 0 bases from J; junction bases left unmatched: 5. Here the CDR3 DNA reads TGTGCCAGCAGTGAGATCCCGGGAGGCTCCTACAATGAGCAGTTCTTC. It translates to CASSEIPGGSYNEQFF.

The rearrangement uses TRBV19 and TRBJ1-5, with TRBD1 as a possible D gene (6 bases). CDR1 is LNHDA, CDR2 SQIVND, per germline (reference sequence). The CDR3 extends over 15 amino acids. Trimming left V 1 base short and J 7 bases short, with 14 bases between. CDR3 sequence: CASSIVQTGSQPQHF. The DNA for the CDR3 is TGTGCCAGTAGTATAGTTCAAACAGGGTCACAGCCCCAGCATTTT. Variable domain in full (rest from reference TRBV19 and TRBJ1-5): DGGITQSPKYLFRKEGQNVTLSCEQNLNHDAMYWYRQDPGQGLRLIYYSQIVNDFQKGDIAEGYSVSREKKESFPLTVTSAQKNPTAFYLCASSIVQTGSQPQHFGDGTRLSIL.

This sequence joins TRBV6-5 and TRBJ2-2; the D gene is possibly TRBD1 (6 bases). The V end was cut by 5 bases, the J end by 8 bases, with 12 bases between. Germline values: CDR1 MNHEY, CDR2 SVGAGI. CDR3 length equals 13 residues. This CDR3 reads CASSLSGTGELFF. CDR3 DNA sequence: TGTGCCAGCAGTCTCTCCGGGACAGGGGAGCTGTTTTTT.

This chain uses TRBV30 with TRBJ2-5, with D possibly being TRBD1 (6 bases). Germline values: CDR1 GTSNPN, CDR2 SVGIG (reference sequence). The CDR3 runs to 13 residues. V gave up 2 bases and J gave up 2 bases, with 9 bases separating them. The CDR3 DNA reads TGTGCCTGGAGTCGGGACACTCAAGAGACCCAGTACTTC. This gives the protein CAWSRDTQETQYF.

DNA of the CDR3: TGTGCCAGCAGTTTAGAAGTACGGTATGGCTACACCTTC. Protein: CASSLEVRYGYTF. The chain combines TRBV28 with TRBJ1-2; D uncertain. V lost 2 bases and J lost 5, with 9 bases in between. Germline-derived CDR1 and CDR2 are MDHEN and SYDVKM. CDR3 length: 13 amino acids.

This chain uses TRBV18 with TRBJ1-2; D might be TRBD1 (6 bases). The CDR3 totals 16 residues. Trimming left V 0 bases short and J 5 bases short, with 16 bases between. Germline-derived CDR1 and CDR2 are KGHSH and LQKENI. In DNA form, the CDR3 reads TGTGCCAGCTCACCACCGGTTAACAGGGTTTTGTATGGCTACACCTTC. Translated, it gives CASSPPVNRVLYGYTF.

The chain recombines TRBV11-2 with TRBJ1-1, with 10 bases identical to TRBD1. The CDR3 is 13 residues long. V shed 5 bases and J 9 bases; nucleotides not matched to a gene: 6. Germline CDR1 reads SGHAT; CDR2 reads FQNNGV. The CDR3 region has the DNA TGTGCCAGCAGCCAAGACAGGGGGCTAAAAGCTTTCTTT. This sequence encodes CASSQDRGLKAFF.

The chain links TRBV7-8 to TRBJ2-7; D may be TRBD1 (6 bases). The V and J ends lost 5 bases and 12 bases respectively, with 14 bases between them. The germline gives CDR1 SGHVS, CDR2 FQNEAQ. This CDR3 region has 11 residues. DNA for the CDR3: TGTGCCAGCAGCCTTGGACAGATCGGGTACGTC. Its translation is CASSLGQIGYV.

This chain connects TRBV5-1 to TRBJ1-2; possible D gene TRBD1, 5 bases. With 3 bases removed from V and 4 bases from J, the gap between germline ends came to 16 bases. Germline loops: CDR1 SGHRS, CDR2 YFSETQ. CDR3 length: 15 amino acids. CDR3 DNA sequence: TGCGCCAGCAGCTCGGTGACCCAGGGAAGCTATGGCTACACCTTC. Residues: CASSSVTQGSYGYTF.

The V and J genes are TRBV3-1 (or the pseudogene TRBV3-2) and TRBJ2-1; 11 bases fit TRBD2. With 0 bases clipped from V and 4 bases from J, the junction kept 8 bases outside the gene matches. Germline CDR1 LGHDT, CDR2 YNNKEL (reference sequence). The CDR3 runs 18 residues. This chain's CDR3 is CASSQDITSGSRYNEQFF. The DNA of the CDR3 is TGTGCCAGCAGCCAAGATATCACTAGCGGGAGTCGGTACAATGAGCAGTTCTTC.

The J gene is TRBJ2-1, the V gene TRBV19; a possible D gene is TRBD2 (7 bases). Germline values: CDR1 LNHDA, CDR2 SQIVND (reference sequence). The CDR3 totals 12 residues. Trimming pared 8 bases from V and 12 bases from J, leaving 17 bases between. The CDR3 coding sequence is TGTGCCAGTTCCATAGGGGGGAGGGGGCAGTTCTTC. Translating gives CASSIGGRGQFF.

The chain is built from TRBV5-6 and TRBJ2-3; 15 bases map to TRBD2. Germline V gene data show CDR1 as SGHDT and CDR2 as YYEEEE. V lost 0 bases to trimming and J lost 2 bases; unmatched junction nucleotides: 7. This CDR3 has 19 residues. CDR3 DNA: TGTGCCAGCAGCTTGGGGACTAGCGGGAGGGCCCTTAACACAGATACGCAGTATTTT. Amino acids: CASSLGTSGRALNTDTQYF.

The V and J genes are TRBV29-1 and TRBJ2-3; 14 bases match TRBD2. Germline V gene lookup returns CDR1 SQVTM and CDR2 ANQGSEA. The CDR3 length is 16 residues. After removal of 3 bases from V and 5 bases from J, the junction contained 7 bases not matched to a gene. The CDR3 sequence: CSVEGLAGVYQDTQYF. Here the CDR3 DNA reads TGCAGCGTTGAGGGACTAGCGGGAGTTTACCAAGATACGCAGTATTTT.

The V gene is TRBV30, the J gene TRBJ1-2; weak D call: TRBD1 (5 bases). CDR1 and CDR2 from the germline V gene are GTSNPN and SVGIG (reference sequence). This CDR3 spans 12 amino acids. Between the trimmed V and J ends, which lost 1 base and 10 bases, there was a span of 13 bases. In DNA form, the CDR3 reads TGTGCCTGGAGTGAGGGACGGAGGGTCTACACCTTC. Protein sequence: CAWSEGRRVYTF.

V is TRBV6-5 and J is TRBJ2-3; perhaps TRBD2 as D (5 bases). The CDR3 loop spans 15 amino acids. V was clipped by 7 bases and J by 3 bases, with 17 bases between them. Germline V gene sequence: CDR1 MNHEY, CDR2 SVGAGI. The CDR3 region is CASNLGGGTTDTQYF. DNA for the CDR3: TGTGCCAGCAACCTTGGAGGTGGAACGACAGATACGCAGTATTTT.

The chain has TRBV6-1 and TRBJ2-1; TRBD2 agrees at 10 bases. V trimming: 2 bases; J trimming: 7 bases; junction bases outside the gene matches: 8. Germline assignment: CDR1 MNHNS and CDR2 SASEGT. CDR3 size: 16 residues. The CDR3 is CASSEPRLAGVNEQFF. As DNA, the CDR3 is TGTGCCAGCAGTGAACCCCGGCTAGCGGGAGTTAATGAGCAGTTCTTC.

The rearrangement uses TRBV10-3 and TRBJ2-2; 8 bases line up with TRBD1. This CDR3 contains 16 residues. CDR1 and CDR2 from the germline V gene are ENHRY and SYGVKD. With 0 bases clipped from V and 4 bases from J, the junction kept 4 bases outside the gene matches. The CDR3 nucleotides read TGTGCCATCAGTGAGTCGTGGACAGGGCCCACCGGGGAGCTGTTTTTT. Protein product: CAISESWTGPTGELFF.

Here the CDR3 DNA reads TGTGCCAGCAGCCACGCCGGGACTAGCGGGAGGAATGAGCAGTTCTTC. It encodes CASSHAGTSGRNEQFF. This chain connects TRBV4-2 to TRBJ2-1; TRBD2 matches 15 bases. The J segment lost 7 bases and the V segment lost 3 bases, leaving 4 bases of the junction unmatched. The CDR3 extends over 16 amino acids. The germline V gene has CDR1 LGHNA and CDR2 YNFKEQ.

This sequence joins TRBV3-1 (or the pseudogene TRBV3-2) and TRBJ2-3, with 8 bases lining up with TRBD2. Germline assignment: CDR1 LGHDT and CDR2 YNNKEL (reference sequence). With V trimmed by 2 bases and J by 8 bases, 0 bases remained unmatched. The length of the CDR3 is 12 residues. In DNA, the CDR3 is TGTGCCAGCAGCCAACGGGAGGGTACGCAGTATTTT. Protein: CASSQREGTQYF.

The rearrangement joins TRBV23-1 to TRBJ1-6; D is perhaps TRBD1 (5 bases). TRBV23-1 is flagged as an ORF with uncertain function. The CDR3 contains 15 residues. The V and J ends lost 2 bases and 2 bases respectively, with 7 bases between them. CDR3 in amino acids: CASSQARAYNSPLHF. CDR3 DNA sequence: TGCGCCAGCAGTCAAGCCAGGGCCTATAATTCACCCCTCCACTTT.

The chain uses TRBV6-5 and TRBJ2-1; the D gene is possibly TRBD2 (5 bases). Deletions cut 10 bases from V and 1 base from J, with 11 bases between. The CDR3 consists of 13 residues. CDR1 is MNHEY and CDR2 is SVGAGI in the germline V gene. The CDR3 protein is CAIRGPSYNEQFF. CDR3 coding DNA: TGTGCCATTCGAGGGCCGTCCTACAATGAGCAGTTCTTC.

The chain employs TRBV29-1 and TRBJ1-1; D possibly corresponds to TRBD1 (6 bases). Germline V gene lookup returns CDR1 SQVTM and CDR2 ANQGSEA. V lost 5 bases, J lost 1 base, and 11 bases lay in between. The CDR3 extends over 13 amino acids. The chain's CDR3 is CSVSGTPNTEAFF. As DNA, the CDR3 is TGCAGCGTTAGCGGGACACCGAACACTGAAGCTTTCTTT.

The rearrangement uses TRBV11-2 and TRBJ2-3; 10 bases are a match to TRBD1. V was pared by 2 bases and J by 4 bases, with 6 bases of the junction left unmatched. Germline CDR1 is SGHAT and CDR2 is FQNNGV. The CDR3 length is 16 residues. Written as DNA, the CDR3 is TGTGCCAGCAGCTTAATGGGACAGGGGATCGCAGATACGCAGTATTTT. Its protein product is CASSLMGQGIADTQYF.

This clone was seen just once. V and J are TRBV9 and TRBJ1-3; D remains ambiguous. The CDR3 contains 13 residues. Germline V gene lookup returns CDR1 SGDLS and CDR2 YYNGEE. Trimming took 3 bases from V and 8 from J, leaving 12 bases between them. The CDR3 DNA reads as TGTGCCAGCAGCGAGGCGGGAGGGTACACCATATATTTT. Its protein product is CASSEAGGYTIYF.